The 25 T cell receptor beta chains in this list originate from one sample, sequenced in a study of T-cell reconstitution after alpha-beta-depleted transplantation in children. Unique molecular identifiers were incorporated when the TCRbeta library was constructed. TCRdb reprocessed the PCR reads via MiXCR and lists one record per CDR3 protein. The sample holds some 200,000 distinct CDR3 sequences; about 6.3% are singletons and the top ten take about 3%. Sequenced here: PBMCs from the stem cell graft donor, sampled from the stem cell graft. All receptors derive from a human donor who donated a stem cell graft to a child with Wiskott-Aldrich syndrome.

This clonotype was recorded at least ten times. The V call is TRBV24-1, the J call TRBJ2-2, with D possibly being TRBD1 (5 bases). V shed 4 bases and J shed 0 bases, with 8 bases lying between them. Germline assignment: CDR1 KGHDR and CDR2 SFDVKD. There are 15 residues in the CDR3. CDR3 sequence (DNA): TGTGCCACCAGTGAGGACATTACGAACACCGGGGAGCTGTTTTTT. It codes for CATSEDITNTGELFF.

This clonotype was recorded at least ten times. V and J are TRBV5-1 and TRBJ2-7, with 7 positions matching TRBD1. The germline gives CDR1 SGHRS, CDR2 YFSETQ. Losses at the gene ends were 6 bases for V and 5 bases for J; bases not matched to a gene: 14. This CDR3 is built from 15 residues. CDR3 protein: CASKLEGGWGNEQYF. In nucleotides, the CDR3 is TGCGCCAGCAAACTGGAAGGGGGCTGGGGAAACGAGCAGTACTTC. Together with reference TRBV5-1 and TRBJ2-7, the CDR3 gives the full variable domain: KAGVTQTPRYLIKTRGQQVTLSCSPISGHRSVSWYQQTPGQGLQFLFEYFSETQRNKGNFPGRFSGRQFSNSRSEMNVSTLELGDSALYLCASKLEGGWGNEQYFGPGTRLTVT.

This clonotype appeared many times. The gene calls are TRBV6-1 and TRBJ2-5, with a weak D call TRBD1 (5 bases). This CDR3 is 16 amino acids long. The germline gives CDR1 MNHNS, CDR2 SASEGT. With 2 bases removed from V and 2 bases from J, the gap between germline ends came to 15 bases. CDR3 coding DNA: TGTGCCAGCAGTGAACTTCGACAGAATATTCAAGAGACCCAGTACTTC. The encoded protein is CASSELRQNIQETQYF.

Remarks on this clonotype: This sequence may be a read error, since a much larger clone differs from it by one base. The chain links TRBV5-1 to TRBJ2-5, with 8 bases fitting TRBD2. The CDR3 runs to 14 residues. Germline-derived CDR1 and CDR2 are SGHRS and YFSETQ. CDR3 region: CAGSLTAGVETQYF. In DNA, the CDR3 is TGCGCCGGCAGCTTGACAGCGGGAGTCGAGACCCAGTACTTC.

V gene TRBV5-1 combines with J gene TRBJ2-1; D may correspond to TRBD1 or TRBD2 (5 bases each). CDR1 is SGHRS and CDR2 is YFSETQ in the germline V gene. This CDR3 is built from 15 residues. The V and J ends lost 2 bases and 3 bases respectively, with 12 bases between them. Here the CDR3 reads CASSLTGTDYNEQFF. CDR3 nucleotides: TGCGCCAGCAGCTTAACCGGGACGGACTACAATGAGCAGTTCTTC.

This chain connects TRBV19 to TRBJ1-1, with TRBD1 matching over 8 bases. Trimming removed 10 bases from V and 2 bases from J; junction bases left unmatched: 18. The CDR3 loop spans 17 amino acids. The germline CDR1 and CDR2 sequences are LNHDA and SQIVND (reference sequence). The CDR3 coding sequence is TGTGCCACCCTAAACATCGGACAGGGTGGTTTTAACACTGAAGCTTTCTTT. Amino acids: CATLNIGQGGFNTEAFF.

There are many counts of this clonotype. The rearrangement joins TRBV7-9 to TRBJ2-7, with 8 bases that match TRBD2. The length of the CDR3 is 10 residues. CDR1 SEHNR and CDR2 FQNEAQ come from the germline V gene (reference sequence). Losses at the gene ends were 11 bases for V and 6 bases for J; bases not matched to a gene: 3. CDR3 protein: CASAGGEQYF. CDR3 sequence (DNA): TGTGCCTCTGCGGGAGGCGAGCAGTACTTC.

This clonotype has a count of ten or more. The chain couples TRBV5-6 to TRBJ2-3; no reliable D call. Germline V gene data show CDR1 as SGHDT and CDR2 as YYEEEE. V lost 0 bases to trimming and J lost 0 bases, with 8 bases between them. The CDR3 sequence is 15 residues long. The CDR3 sequence: CASSLDGTSTDTQYF. CDR3 in DNA: TGTGCCAGCAGCTTGGACGGAACTAGCACAGATACGCAGTATTTT.

Ten or more counts support this clonotype. V gene TRBV7-9 combines with J gene TRBJ2-3; 9 bases map to TRBD2. Germline CDR1 SEHNR, CDR2 FQNEAQ (reference sequence). The CDR3 covers 15 residues. V gave up 4 bases and J gave up 4 bases; unmatched junction bases: 6. CDR3 sequence reads: CASSSRLAVADTQYF. The CDR3 DNA sequence: TGTGCCAGCAGCTCTAGACTAGCGGTGGCAGATACGCAGTATTTT.

This clonotype has more than one count but fewer than ten. The CDR3 loop reads CASSLRLGVLQPQHF. The CDR3 coding sequence is TGTGCCAGCAGTTTAAGGTTGGGGGTTCTGCAGCCCCAGCATTTT. This sequence joins TRBV12-3 or TRBV12-4 and TRBJ1-5; possible D gene TRBD1, 5 bases. V was trimmed by 2 bases and J by 7 bases, leaving 15 bases between them. This CDR3 has 15 residues.

This clonotype occurred many times. The rearrangement uses TRBV12-3 or TRBV12-4 and TRBJ2-1, with 12 bases identical to TRBD2. J gave up 7 bases and V 5 bases, and 9 bases lay outside the gene matches. The CDR3 consists of 16 residues. In DNA form, the CDR3 reads TGTGCCAGCAGTCCAGCCGGGACTAGCGGGTGGAATGAGCAGTTCTTC. It encodes CASSPAGTSGWNEQFF.

This clonotype appeared a few times. J is TRBJ2-4 and V is TRBV30; maybe TRBD2 (5 bases). Trimming shortened V by 1 base and J by 5 bases, and 15 bases separated the two germline ends. CDR3 length: 15 residues. Looked up from germline, CDR1 is GTSNPN and CDR2 is SVGIG (reference sequence). CDR3 region: CAWSGSGSGENIQYF. Here the CDR3 DNA reads TGTGCCTGGAGTGGATCCGGGTCCGGGGAAAACATTCAGTACTTC.

The genes are TRBV7-9 and TRBJ1-1, with D unclear. V gave up 4 bases and J gave up 7 bases, with 16 bases separating them. The CDR3 has 14 residues. The germline V gene encodes CDR1 SEHNR and CDR2 FQNEAQ (reference sequence). CDR3 amino acids: CASSSPSSLIEAFF. The DNA of the CDR3 is TGTGCCAGCAGCTCCCCCAGCAGCCTTATTGAAGCTTTCTTT. The variable domain in full, with the rest retrieved from reference TRBV7-9 and TRBJ1-1, is DTGVSQNPRHKITKRGQNVTFRCDPISEHNRLYWYRQTLGQGPEFLTYFQNEAQLEKSRLLSDRFSAERPKGSFSTLEIQRTEQGDSAMYLCASSSPSSLIEAFFGQGTRLTVV.

This clonotype was seen repeatedly, ten times or more. The genes are TRBV7-9 and TRBJ2-7, with D uncertain. CDR1 is SEHNR and CDR2 is FQNEAQ in the germline V gene (reference sequence). This CDR3 is built from 14 residues. Trimming pared 2 bases from V and 6 bases from J, leaving 14 bases between. This CDR3 reads CASSLFHGVGEQYF. In DNA form, the CDR3 reads TGTGCCAGCAGCTTATTTCATGGGGTTGGCGAGCAGTACTTC.

This clonotype was picked up many times. The rearrangement links TRBV10-3 to TRBJ2-7, with D unclear. This CDR3 has 17 residues. Germline CDR1 reads ENHRY; CDR2 reads SYGVKD. V lost 0 bases, J lost 1 base, and 16 bases lay in between. The CDR3 here is CAISESDGPTGSYEQYF. The CDR3 DNA reads TGTGCCATCAGTGAGTCAGATGGCCCTACTGGATCCTACGAGCAGTACTTC.

This clonotype has a count of ten or more. The rearrangement joins TRBV29-1 to TRBJ2-1; tentatively, D is TRBD1 (5 bases). The length of the CDR3 is 12 residues. The V and J ends lost 4 bases and 8 bases respectively, with 12 bases between them. Germline V gene lookup returns CDR1 SQVTM and CDR2 ANQGSEA. Here the CDR3 reads CSVVYRLHEQFF. CDR3 nucleotides: TGCAGCGTTGTTTACAGGCTCCATGAGCAGTTCTTC.

In this sample, this clonotype turned up many times. The chain uses TRBV12-3 or TRBV12-4 and TRBJ2-7; D ambiguous. The CDR3 is 14 residues long. V was clipped by 3 bases and J by 2 bases, with 11 bases between them. The CDR3 protein is CASSFARSPYEQYF. The CDR3 nucleotides are TGTGCCAGCAGTTTCGCGCGGTCCCCCTACGAGCAGTACTTC.

Ten or more counts support this clonotype. In DNA, the CDR3 is TGTGCCAGCTCATCGAAAACGGGGGGTAATTCACCCCTCCACTTT. Translating it yields CASSSKTGGNSPLHF. The chain recombines TRBV18 with TRBJ1-6; tentatively, D is TRBD1 (5 bases). From germline, CDR1 is KGHSH and CDR2 LQKENI. The CDR3 is made up of 15 amino acids. The V end was cut by 5 bases, the J end by 6 bases, with 14 bases between.

This clonotype has a count of ten or more. This chain connects TRBV15 to TRBJ2-2; D call uncertain. Germline-derived CDR1 and CDR2 are LNHNV and YYDKDF (reference sequence). CDR3 length: 12 residues. Deletions cut 8 bases from V and 4 bases from J, with 8 bases between. The CDR3 nucleotides are TGTGCCACCTCCCAACGCACCGGGGAGCTGTTTTTT. This gives the protein CATSQRTGELFF.

The sample holds many counts of this clonotype. This chain uses TRBV20-1 with TRBJ2-5; no definite D call. The CDR3 is 14 residues long. V lost 0 bases, J lost 5 bases, and 13 bases lay in between. Germline V CDR1 and CDR2: DFQATT, SNEGSKA (reference sequence). CDR3 nucleotide sequence: TGCAGTGCTAGAGATGATACTCCTCGGGAGACCCAGTACTTC. Translation gives CSARDDTPRETQYF.

This clonotype occurred many times. The chain has TRBV6-5 and TRBJ2-2; perhaps D is TRBD1 or TRBD2 (5 bases each). The CDR3 is 15 amino acids. The germline gives CDR1 MNHEY, CDR2 SVGAGI. The V end was cut by 5 bases, the J end by 4 bases, with 14 bases between. The CDR3 is CASSPQGDITGELFF. DNA for the CDR3: TGTGCCAGCAGTCCCCAGGGAGATATCACCGGGGAGCTGTTTTTT.

This clonotype was seen ten or more times. CDR3 nucleotide sequence: TGTGCCAGCAGCGTAAATTCGGCCTACGAGCAGTACTTC. It translates to CASSVNSAYEQYF. The chain uses TRBV9 and TRBJ2-7; the D is unclear. This CDR3 is 13 amino acids long. V gave up 1 base and J gave up 2 bases, with 7 bases separating them. CDR1 SGDLS and CDR2 YYNGEE come from the germline V gene.

This clonotype has just a few counts. The final CDR3 position lacks the conserved phenylalanine or tryptophan, pointing to a likely read error. The chain recombines TRBV2 with TRBJ2-6; D may be TRBD2 (6 bases). The V and J ends lost 7 bases and 0 bases respectively, with 13 bases between them. Germline values: CDR1 SNHLY, CDR2 FYNNEI. CDR3 size: 16 residues. The CDR3 is CASNTGLPSGANVLTV. CDR3 in DNA: TGTGCCAGCAATACGGGACTTCCCTCTGGGGCCAACGTCCTGACTGTC.

Many counts were recorded for this clonotype. The chain uses TRBV12-3 or TRBV12-4 and TRBJ1-2; D is ambiguous. With 2 bases removed from V and 7 bases from J, the gap between germline ends came to 11 bases. The CDR3 is made up of 13 amino acids. This CDR3 is CASSLSRRSGYTF. DNA for the CDR3: TGTGCCAGCAGTTTATCCCGAAGGAGTGGCTACACCTTC.

This clonotype was seen many times. This chain links TRBV29-1 with TRBJ1-2; perhaps TRBD1 as D (5 bases). Germline lookup yields CDR1 SQVTM and CDR2 ANQGSEA. The CDR3 spans 12 residues. The V end was cut by 3 bases, the J end by 4 bases, with 9 bases between. The CDR3 DNA reads as TGCAGCGTTGATCAGGGCCCCTATGGCTACACCTTC. Amino acids: CSVDQGPYGYTF.